The T cell receptor (beta chain) under discussion was sequenced for a study of vaccination and CD4 T cells after COVID-19. Study at large: Post-vaccination specimens were collected at a median of about 66 days following dose two (range 14 to 241). The peptides that stimulated the cells were overlapping spike peptides from SARS-CoV-2, HCoV-NL63, HCoV-OC43 and HCoV-229E.

This clonotype has a handful of counts. Its antigen is unknown. Researchers used the Oncomine TCR Beta short-read assay to sequence DNA from cultured CD4+ T cells. Researchers extracted genomic DNA from CD4+ T cells that had been cultured. TCRdb called the PCR reads again in MiXCR, with one record for every CDR3 protein. The sample shows about 17,000 distinct CDR3 sequences, 40% to 65% of them seen only once. The sample's time point: late sampling 161 to 241 days after vaccination in three convalescent patients. The treatment here: roughly ten-day PBMC culture with coronavirus spike peptide pools or control peptides (ViraFEST assay). Fresh replacement IL-2 medium substituted for half the medium on days 3 and 7. The germline V gene has CDR1 DFQATT and CDR2 SNEGSKA (reference sequence). The V segment lost 6 bases and the J segment 6 bases; nucleotides outside the gene matches: 8. This CDR3 region has 14 residues.

This sequence joins TRBV20-1 and TRBJ2-1; 10 positions agree with TRBD2. Sequences were derived from CD4+ T cells from blood, cultured in vitro, sampled about 7 months after SARS-CoV-2 vaccination. This sequence was found in a human donor who had recovered from COVID-19. The CDR3 coding sequence is TGCAGTGCCCGCCCGCCTAGCGGGGGCAATGAGCAGTTCTTC. Its translation: CSARPPSGGNEQFF.